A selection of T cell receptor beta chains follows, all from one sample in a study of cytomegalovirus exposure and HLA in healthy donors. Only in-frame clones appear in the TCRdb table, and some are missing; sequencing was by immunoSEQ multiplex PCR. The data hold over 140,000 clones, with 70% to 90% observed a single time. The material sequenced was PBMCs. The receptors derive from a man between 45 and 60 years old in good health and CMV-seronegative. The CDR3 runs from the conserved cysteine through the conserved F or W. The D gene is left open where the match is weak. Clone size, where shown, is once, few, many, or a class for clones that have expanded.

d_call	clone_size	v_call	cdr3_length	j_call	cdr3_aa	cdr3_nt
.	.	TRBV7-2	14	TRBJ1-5	CASSSAQGNQPQHF	TGTGCCAGCAGCTCGGCACAGGGCAATCAGCCCCAGCATTTT
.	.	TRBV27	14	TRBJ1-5	CASTRWGDNQPQHF	TGTGCCAGCACCCGGTGGGGGGACAATCAGCCCCAGCATTTT
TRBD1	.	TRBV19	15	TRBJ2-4	CASSIREQGEDIQYF	TGTGCCAGTAGTATTCGTGAGCAGGGGGAAGACATTCAGTACTTC
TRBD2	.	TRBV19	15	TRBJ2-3	CASSLAGMNTDTQYF	TGTGCCAGTAGCTTAGCGGGAATGAACACAGATACGCAGTATTTT
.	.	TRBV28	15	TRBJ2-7	CASSFEAWRGYEQYF	TGTGCCAGCAGTTTTGAGGCATGGAGGGGCTACGAGCAGTACTTC
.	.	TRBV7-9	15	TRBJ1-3	CASSPGDTRGNTIYF	TGTGCCAGCAGCCCGGGGGATACGAGGGGAAACACCATATATTTT
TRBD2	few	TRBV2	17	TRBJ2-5	CASSRRRTSGERETQYF	TGTGCCAGCAGCCGCAGGCGGACTAGCGGGGAGCGAGAGACCCAGTACTTC
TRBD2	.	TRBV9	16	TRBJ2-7	CASSVGLAGNSYEQYF	TGTGCCAGCAGCGTCGGACTAGCGGGAAACTCCTACGAGCAGTACTTC
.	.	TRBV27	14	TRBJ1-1	CASSSLQGYTEAFF	TGTGCCAGCAGTTCATTACAGGGCTACACTGAAGCTTTCTTT
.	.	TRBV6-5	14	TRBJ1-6	CASSYETVNSPLHF	TGTGCCAGCAGCTACGAGACAGTTAATTCACCCCTCCACTTT
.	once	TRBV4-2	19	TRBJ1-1	CASSPTDRGYTFGNTEAFF	TGTGCCAGCAGCCCTACGGACAGAGGATATACATTCGGGAACACTGAAGCTTTCTTT
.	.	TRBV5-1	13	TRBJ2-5	CASSPGVQETQYF	TGCGCCAGCAGCCCCGGGGTCCAAGAGACCCAGTACTTC
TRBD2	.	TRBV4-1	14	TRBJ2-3	CASRPSGSTDTQYF	TGCGCCAGCAGGCCTAGCGGGAGCACAGATACGCAGTATTTT